The next 3 T cell receptor beta chains were all read from a single sample in a study of cytomegalovirus exposure and HLA in healthy donors. Primers included in the PCR were 60 Vbeta and 13 Jbeta primers. The assay was immunoSEQ multiplex PCR, and TCRdb's table has in-frame clones only and misses some. Of more than 150,000 clones listed, 75% to 90% are singletons. The source material was PBMCs. These receptors were obtained from a man younger than 35 in good health and CMV-seropositive.

CDR3 protein: CASSSNRSVNQPQHF. DNA for the CDR3: TGTGCCAGCAGCTCTAATCGATCGGTCAATCAGCCCCAGCATTTT. The chain carries TRBV7-9 and TRBJ1-5; D remains unclear. The CDR3 covers 15 residues. Germline CDR1 reads SEHNR; CDR2 reads FQNEAQ (reference sequence). Trimming removed 4 bases at V and 3 bases at J, with 13 bases between.

The genes are TRBV7-9 and TRBJ1-2; D unclear. The CDR3 runs to 13 residues. In germline, CDR1 is SEHNR, CDR2 FQNEAQ (reference sequence). V was trimmed by 5 bases and J by 1 base, leaving 8 bases between them. For the CDR3, the DNA is TGTGCCAGCAGCCCGGGTAGTAACTATGGCTACACCTTC. Its protein is CASSPGSNYGYTF.

V usage is TRBV23-1 and J usage is TRBJ1-2; TRBD1 matches at 9 bases. TRBV23-1 is placed among ORFs of uncertain function. V gave up 3 bases and J gave up 4 bases; unmatched junction bases: 15. This CDR3 region has 18 residues. Written as DNA, the CDR3 is TGCGCCAGCAGTCATGGGGTGCCGGGACAGGGCTTTTTCTATGGCTACACCTTC. As protein: CASSHGVPGQGFFYGYTF.